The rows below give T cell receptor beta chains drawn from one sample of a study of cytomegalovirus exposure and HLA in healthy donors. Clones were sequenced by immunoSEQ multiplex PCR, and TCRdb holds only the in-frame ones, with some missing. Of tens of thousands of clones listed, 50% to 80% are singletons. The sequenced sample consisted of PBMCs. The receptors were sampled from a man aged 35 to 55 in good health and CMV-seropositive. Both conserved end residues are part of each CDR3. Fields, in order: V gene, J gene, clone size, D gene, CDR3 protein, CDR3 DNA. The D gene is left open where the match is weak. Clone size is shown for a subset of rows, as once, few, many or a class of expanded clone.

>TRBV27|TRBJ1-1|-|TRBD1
CASLDRGSTEAFF
TGTGCCAGTTTAGACAGGGGAAGCACTGAAGCTTTCTTT
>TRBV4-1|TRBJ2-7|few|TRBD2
CASSHTTLSGGAHEQYF
TGCGCCAGCAGCCACACCACACTTAGCGGGGGGGCCCACGAGCAGTACTTC
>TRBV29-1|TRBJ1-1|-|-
CSGGRDTEAFF
TGCAGCGGAGGGAGGGACACTGAAGCTTTCTTT
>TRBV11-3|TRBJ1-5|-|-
CASSLVGQKGNQPQHF
TGTGCCAGCAGCTTAGTCGGACAGAAAGGGAATCAGCCCCAGCATTTT
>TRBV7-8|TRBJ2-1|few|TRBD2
CASSFSGNEQFF
TGTGCCAGCAGCTTTAGCGGGAATGAGCAGTTCTTC
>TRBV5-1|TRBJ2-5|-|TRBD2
CASSFLAGRTGTQYF
TGCGCCAGCAGCTTTTTAGCGGGGCGCACAGGGACCCAGTACTTC
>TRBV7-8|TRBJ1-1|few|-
CASSLRRVGGMNTEAFF
TGTGCCAGCAGCTTAAGACGGGTGGGAGGAATGAACACTGAAGCTTTCTTT
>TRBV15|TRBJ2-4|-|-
CATSRDLGGPGNIQYF
TGTGCCACCAGCAGAGATTTGGGGGGGCCCGGAAACATTCAGTACTTC
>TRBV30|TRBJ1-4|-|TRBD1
CAWGPGGATNEKLFF
TGTGCCTGGGGCCCAGGGGGCGCAACTAATGAAAAACTGTTTTTT
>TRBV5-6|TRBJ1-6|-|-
CASSSGVGAWDSPLHF
TGTGCCAGCAGCTCAGGCGTGGGGGCCTGGGATTCACCCCTCCACTTT
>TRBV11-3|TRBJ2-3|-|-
CASSLGGGGLTDTQYF
TGTGCCAGCAGCTTAGGGGGAGGTGGTTTGACAGATACGCAGTATTTT
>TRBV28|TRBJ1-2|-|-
CASSFTRGKGYTF
TGTGCCAGCAGTTTCACCAGGGGTAAAGGCTACACCTTC
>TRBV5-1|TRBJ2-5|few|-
CASSLVRDSDPETQYF
TGCGCCAGCAGCTTGGTGCGGGACTCTGATCCGGAGACCCAGTACTTC
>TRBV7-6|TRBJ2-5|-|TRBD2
CASSLMGLAVKEETQYF
TGTGCCAGCAGCTTAATGGGACTAGCGGTGAAGGAGGAGACCCAGTACTTC
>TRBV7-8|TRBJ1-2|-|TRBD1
CASSQLDRSNYGYTF
TGTGCCAGCAGCCAATTGGACAGGTCTAACTATGGCTACACCTTC
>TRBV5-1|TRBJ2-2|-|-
CASSHRVGENTGELFF
TGCGCCAGCAGCCACAGGGTAGGAGAGAACACCGGGGAGCTGTTTTTT
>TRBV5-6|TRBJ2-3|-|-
CASSLGGGRHTQYF
TGTGCCAGCAGCTTGGGTGGTGGGAGGCATACGCAGTATTTT
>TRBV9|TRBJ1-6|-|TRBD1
CASSARTGRSPLHF
TGTGCCAGCAGCGCCAGGACAGGGCGTTCACCCCTCCACTTT
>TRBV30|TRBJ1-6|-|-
CAWSRSSYNSPLHF
TGTGCCTGGAGTCGGAGCTCCTATAATTCACCCCTCCACTTT
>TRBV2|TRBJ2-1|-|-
CASQKREGEHNEQFF
TGTGCCAGTCAAAAGAGGGAGGGGGAGCACAATGAGCAGTTCTTC
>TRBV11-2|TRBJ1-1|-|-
CASSPGKNTEAFF
TGTGCCAGCAGCCCCGGGAAGAACACTGAAGCTTTCTTT
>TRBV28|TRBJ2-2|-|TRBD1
CASSSRTGGELFF
TGTGCCAGCAGTTCTCGGACAGGCGGGGAGCTGTTTTTT
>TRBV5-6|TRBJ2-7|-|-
CASSLESEGVIPYEQYF
TGTGCCAGCAGCTTGGAAAGCGAGGGCGTAATCCCCTACGAGCAGTACTTC
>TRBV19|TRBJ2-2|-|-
CASSDLNTGELFF
TGTGCCAGTAGTGACTTAAACACCGGGGAGCTGTTTTTT
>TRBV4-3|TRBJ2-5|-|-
CASGQGRGQLQETQYF
TGCGCCAGCGGCCAAGGACGAGGACAGCTACAAGAGACCCAGTACTTC
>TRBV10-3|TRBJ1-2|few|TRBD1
CAISGKQGAYGYTF
TGTGCCATCAGTGGTAAACAGGGGGCATATGGCTACACCTTC
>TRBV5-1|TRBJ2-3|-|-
CASSLVGQAPDTQYF
TGCGCCAGCAGCTTGGTGGGCCAGGCACCAGATACGCAGTATTTT
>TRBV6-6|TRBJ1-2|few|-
CASSPSRYGYTF
TGTGCCAGCAGCCCTAGTCGCTATGGCTACACCTTC
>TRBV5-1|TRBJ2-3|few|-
CASSLSVSAASTDTQYF
TGCGCCAGCAGCTTATCAGTCTCAGCGGCATCCACAGATACGCAGTATTTT
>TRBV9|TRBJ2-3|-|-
CASSVTGRGTDTQYF
TGTGCCAGCAGCGTTACGGGCAGGGGCACAGATACGCAGTATTTT
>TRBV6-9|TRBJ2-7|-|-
CASSHGQTTYEQYF
TGTGCCAGCAGTCATGGACAGACCACCTACGAGCAGTACTTC
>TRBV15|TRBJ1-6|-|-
CATSRVRGTYNSPLHF
TGTGCCACCAGCAGAGTAAGAGGGACCTATAATTCACCCCTCCACTTT
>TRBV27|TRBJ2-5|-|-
CASRTTGTETQYF
TGTGCCAGCAGGACAACAGGGACAGAGACCCAGTACTTC
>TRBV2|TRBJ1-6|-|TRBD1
CASSDSRADRGFYNSPLHF
TGTGCCAGCAGTGACAGTCGAGCGGACAGGGGCTTTTATAATTCCCCCCTCCACTTT
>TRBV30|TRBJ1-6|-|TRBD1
CAWSADRGSSPLHF
TGTGCCTGGAGTGCTGACAGGGGGAGTTCACCCCTCCACTTT
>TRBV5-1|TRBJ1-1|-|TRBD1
CASSGTTTGGGTEAFF
TGCGCCAGCAGCGGGACTACGACAGGGGGGGGCACTGAAGCTTTCTTT
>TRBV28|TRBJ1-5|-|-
CASRPPSTGPNQPQHF
TGTGCCAGCAGACCGCCGTCGACAGGTCCGAATCAGCCCCAGCATTTT
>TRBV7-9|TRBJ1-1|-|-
CAIEREAFF
TGTGCCATTGAGAGGGAAGCTTTCTTT
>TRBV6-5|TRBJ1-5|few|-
CASRYDRVQPQHF
TGTGCGAGCCGTTATGATCGGGTTCAGCCCCAGCATTTT
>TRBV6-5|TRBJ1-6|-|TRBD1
CASSNNRGSPLHF
TGTGCCAGCAGTAACAACAGGGGTTCACCCCTCCACTTT
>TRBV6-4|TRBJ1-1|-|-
CASSADPGVTEAFF
TGTGCCAGCAGTGCCGATCCAGGCGTCACTGAAGCTTTCTTT
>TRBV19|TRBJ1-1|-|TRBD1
CASRTGGSVNTEAFF
TGTGCCAGCAGGACAGGGGGATCGGTGAACACTGAAGCTTTCTTT
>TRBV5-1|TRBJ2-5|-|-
CASSSGDTHETQYF
TGCGCCAGCAGCTCCGGTGACACCCACGAGACCCAGTACTTC
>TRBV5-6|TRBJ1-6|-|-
CASSLDGQGLNSPLHF
TGTGCCAGCAGCTTGGATGGGCAGGGGCTGAATTCACCCCTCCACTTT
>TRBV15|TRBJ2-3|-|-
CATSRKGQTSTDTQYF
TGTGCCACCAGCAGAAAAGGACAAACTAGCACAGATACGCAGTATTTT
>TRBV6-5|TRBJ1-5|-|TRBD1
CASRLYGTDNQPQHF
TGTGCCAGCAGACTCTACGGGACAGACAATCAGCCCCAGCATTTT
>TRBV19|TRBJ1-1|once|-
CASSIVNGGLWTEAFF
TGTGCCAGTAGTATAGTGAATGGGGGCCTATGGACTGAAGCTTTCTTT
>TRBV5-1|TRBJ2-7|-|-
CASSLRGFYEQYF
TGCGCCAGCAGCTTGAGAGGGTTTTACGAGCAGTACTTC
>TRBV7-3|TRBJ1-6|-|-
CASSLLPGGSSPLHF
TGTGCCAGCAGCTTATTACCTGGGGGGTCTTCACCCCTCCACTTT
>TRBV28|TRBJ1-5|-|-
CASTKQAGQPQHF
TGTGCCAGCACGAAACAGGCGGGACAGCCCCAGCATTTT
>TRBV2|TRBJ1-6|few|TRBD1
CASTQGVWKDNSPLHF
TGTGCCAGCACCCAGGGGGTTTGGAAAGACAATTCACCCCTCCACTTT
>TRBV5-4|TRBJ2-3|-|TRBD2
CASSLRGSTDTQYF
TGTGCCAGCAGCCTGCGGGGGAGCACAGATACGCAGTATTTT
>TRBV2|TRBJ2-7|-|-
CASSEIGSEQYF
TGTGCCAGCAGTGAAATTGGGAGCGAGCAGTACTTC
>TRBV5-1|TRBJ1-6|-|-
CASSRDASLSPLHF
TGCGCCAGCAGCCGCGATGCCTCGCTTTCACCCCTCCACTTT
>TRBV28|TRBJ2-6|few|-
CASSIQGGANVLTF
TGTGCCAGCAGTATACAGGGTGGGGCCAACGTCCTGACTTTC
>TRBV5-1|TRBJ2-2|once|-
CASSSDSNTGELFF
TGCGCCAGCAGCTCAGACAGTAACACCGGGGAGCTGTTTTTT
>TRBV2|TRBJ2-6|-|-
CASTLFSGANVLTF
TGTGCCAGCACTTTGTTCTCTGGGGCCAACGTCCTGACTTTC
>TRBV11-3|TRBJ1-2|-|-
CASSSPKSANYGYTF
TGTGCCAGCAGCTCCCCCAAGAGCGCTAACTATGGCTACACCTTC
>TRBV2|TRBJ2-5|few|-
CASRVLSAWTQYF
TGTGCCAGCAGGGTACTTTCTGCTTGGACCCAGTACTTC
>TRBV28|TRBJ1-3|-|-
CASVPGGSGNTIYF
TGTGCCAGCGTCCCCGGGGGTTCTGGAAACACCATATATTTT